This TCR beta chain derives from a study of blood T cell repertoires in COVID-19. TCRdb keeps only in-frame clones here, not all; method: immunoSEQ multiplex PCR. The repertoire holds about 190,000 clones, 88% seen once, with less than 5.5% in the top ten. V trimming: 7 bases; J trimming: 3 bases; junction bases outside the gene matches: 9. CDR1 MDHEN and CDR2 SYDVKM come from the germline V gene. CDR3 length: 14 amino acids. The V gene is TRBV28, the J gene TRBJ2-7, with TRBD1 matching over 7 bases. The specimen was peripheral blood. The source is a human donor in a cohort sampled during active COVID-19. CDR3 bases: TGTGCCAGCATGAGTCCGGGACAGAACTACGAGCAGTACTTC. Protein: CASMSPGQNYEQYF.